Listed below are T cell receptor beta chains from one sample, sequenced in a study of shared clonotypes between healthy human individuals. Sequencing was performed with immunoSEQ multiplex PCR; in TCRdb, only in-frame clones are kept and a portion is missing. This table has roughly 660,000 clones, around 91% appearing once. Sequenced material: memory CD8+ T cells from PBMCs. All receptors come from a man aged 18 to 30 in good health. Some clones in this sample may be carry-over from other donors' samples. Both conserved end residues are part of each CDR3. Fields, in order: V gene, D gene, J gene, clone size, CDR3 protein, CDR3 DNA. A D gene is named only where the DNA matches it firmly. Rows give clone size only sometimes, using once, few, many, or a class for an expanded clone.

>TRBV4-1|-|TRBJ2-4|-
CASSQELVAKNIQYF
TGCGCCAGCAGCCAAGAGCTGGTAGCCAAAAACATTCAGTACTTC
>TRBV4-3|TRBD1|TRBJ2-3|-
CASSQAPSATGDTDTQYF
TGCGCCAGCAGCCAAGCGCCGTCGGCGACAGGGGATACAGATACGCAGTATTTT
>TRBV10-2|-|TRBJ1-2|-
CASSGGGASGYTF
TGCGCCAGCAGCGGGGGGGGCGCGAGTGGCTACACCTTC
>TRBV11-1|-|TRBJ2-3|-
CASNLGGGDTQYF
TGTGCCAGCAACCTCGGGGGAGGAGATACGCAGTATTTT
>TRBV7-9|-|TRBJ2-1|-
CASSRMGSYNEQFF
TGTGCCAGCAGCCGCATGGGCTCCTACAATGAGCAGTTCTTC
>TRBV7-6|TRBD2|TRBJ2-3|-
CASSPSGRARDTQYF
TGTGCCAGCAGCCCCAGCGGGAGGGCCAGAGATACGCAGTATTTT
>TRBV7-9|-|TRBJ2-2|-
CASSLGAIYTGELFF
TGTGCCAGCAGCTTAGGGGCCATCTACACCGGGGAGCTGTTTTTT
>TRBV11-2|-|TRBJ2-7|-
CASSFRAEGYEQYF
TGTGCCAGCAGCTTCAGGGCGGAGGGTTACGAGCAGTACTTC
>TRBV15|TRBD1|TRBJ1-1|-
CATSKNRGVGTEAFF
TGTGCCACCAGCAAAAACAGGGGCGTGGGGACTGAAGCTTTCTTT
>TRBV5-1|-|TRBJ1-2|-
CASSLSGAFYGYTF
TGCGCCAGCAGCTTAAGCGGGGCTTTCTATGGCTACACCTTC
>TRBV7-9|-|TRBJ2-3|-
CASSPSRPPDTQYF
TGTGCCAGCAGCCCCTCACGGCCCCCAGATACGCAGTATTTT
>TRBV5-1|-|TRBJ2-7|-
CASSLHPTYEQYF
TGCGCCAGCAGCCTCCATCCAACCTACGAGCAGTACTTC
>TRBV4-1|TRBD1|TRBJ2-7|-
CASSQEWTGGLLSYEQYF
TGCGCCAGCAGCCAAGAATGGACAGGGGGCTTGTTGTCCTACGAGCAGTACTTC
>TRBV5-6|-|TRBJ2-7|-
CASCYRLSTYEQYF
TGTGCCAGCTGTTATAGACTATCTACCTACGAGCAGTACTTC
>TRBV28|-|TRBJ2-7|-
CASSPLSLGLTSLTEYF
TGTGCCAGCAGTCCCTTATCCCTCGGGCTAACGAGTCTGACCGAGTACTTC
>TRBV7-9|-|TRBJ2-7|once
CASSLFWGDEQYF
TGTGCCAGCAGCTTATTCTGGGGGGACGAGCAGTACTTC
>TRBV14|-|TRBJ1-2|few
CASSRVGFGVGGYTF
TGTGCCAGCAGCCGCGTGGGATTCGGGGTTGGAGGCTACACCTTC
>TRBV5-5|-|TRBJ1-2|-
CASTLSIGRGANYGYTF
TGTGCCAGCACCCTAAGCATAGGAAGGGGTGCGAACTATGGCTACACCTTC
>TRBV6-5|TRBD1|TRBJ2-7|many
CASSYRATGGYEQYF
TGTGCCAGCAGTTACAGAGCGACAGGGGGCTACGAGCAGTACTTC
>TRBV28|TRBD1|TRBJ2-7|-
CASSHGVGQATLNSYEQYF
TGTGCCAGCAGCCACGGCGTGGGACAGGCAACGCTCAATTCTTACGAGCAGTACTTC
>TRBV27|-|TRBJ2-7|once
CASGVEQYF
TGTGCCAGTGGGGTCGAGCAGTACTTC
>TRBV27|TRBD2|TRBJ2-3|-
CASRELAGVADTQYF
TGTGCCAGCAGGGAACTAGCGGGAGTTGCAGATACGCAGTATTTT
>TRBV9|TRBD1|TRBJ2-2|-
CASRTGGNTGELFF
TGTGCCAGTAGGACAGGGGGCAACACCGGGGAGCTGTTTTTT
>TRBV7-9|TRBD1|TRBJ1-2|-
CASRMGRGTNYGYTF
TGTGCCAGTAGAATGGGCAGGGGGACTAACTATGGCTACACCTTC
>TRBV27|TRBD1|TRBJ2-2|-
CASSPDRGSTGELFF
TGTGCCAGCAGTCCCGACAGGGGGAGCACCGGGGAGCTGTTTTTT
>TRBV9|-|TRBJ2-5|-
CASSDRTEETQYF
TGTGCCAGCAGCGACCGAACCGAAGAGACCCAGTACTTC
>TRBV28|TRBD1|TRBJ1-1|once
CASRTQLPQGKNTEAFF
TGTGCCAGCAGAACTCAACTACCACAGGGGAAGAACACTGAAGCTTTCTTT
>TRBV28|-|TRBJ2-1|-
CASSLAQVGDEQFF
TGTGCCAGCAGTTTAGCCCAGGTTGGCGATGAGCAGTTCTTC
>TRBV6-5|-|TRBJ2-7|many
CASSQDLLPYF
TGTGCCAGCAGTCAGGATCTGCTGCCGTACTTC
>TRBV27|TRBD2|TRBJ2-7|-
CASSFMAAGAFYEQYF
TGTGCCAGCAGTTTTATGGCGGCGGGAGCGTTCTACGAGCAGTACTTC
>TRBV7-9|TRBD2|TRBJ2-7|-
CASSKTSGRGEQYF
TGTGCCAGCAGCAAGACTAGCGGGAGAGGCGAGCAGTACTTC
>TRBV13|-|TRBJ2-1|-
CASSLRRAENEQFF
TGTGCCAGCAGTTTGCGGAGGGCCGAGAATGAGCAGTTCTTC
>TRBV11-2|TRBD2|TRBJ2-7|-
CASSLTAGGLYEQYF
TGTGCCAGCAGCCTAACGGCGGGAGGACTCTACGAGCAGTACTTC
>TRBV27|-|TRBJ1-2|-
CASKGDGTFYGYTF
TGTGCCAGCAAGGGCGACGGGACTTTCTATGGCTACACCTTC
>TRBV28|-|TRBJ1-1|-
CASSLFHTKNTEAFF
TGTGCCAGCAGTTTATTTCACACCAAGAACACTGAAGCTTTCTTT
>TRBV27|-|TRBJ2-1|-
CASMSAASYNEQFF
TGTGCCAGCATGAGCGCCGCCTCCTACAATGAGCAGTTCTTC
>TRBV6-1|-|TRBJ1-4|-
CASSEPIRAGREEKLFF
TGTGCCAGCAGTGAACCGATTCGGGCAGGGCGGGAGGAAAAACTGTTTTTT
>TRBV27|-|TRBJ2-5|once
CASSLTFGRQETQYF
TGTGCCAGCAGCCTCACCTTCGGACGGCAAGAGACCCAGTACTTC
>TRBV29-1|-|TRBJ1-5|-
CSVGFDRRLNQPQHF
TGCAGCGTCGGATTCGACAGGCGGTTAAATCAGCCCCAGCATTTT
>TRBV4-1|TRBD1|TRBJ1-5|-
CASSPSRDRESEPQHF
TGCGCCAGCAGCCCGTCCAGGGACAGGGAGTCGGAGCCCCAGCATTTT
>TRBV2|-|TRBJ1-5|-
CASSPLPIPVQPQHF
TGTGCCAGCAGTCCCCTACCTATACCAGTTCAGCCCCAGCATTTT
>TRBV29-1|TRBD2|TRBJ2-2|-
CSVIAGYTGELFF
TGCAGCGTAATAGCGGGTTACACCGGGGAGCTGTTTTTT
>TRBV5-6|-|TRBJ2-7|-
CASSPQVNSYEQYF
TGTGCCAGCAGCCCCCAGGTGAACTCCTACGAGCAGTACTTC
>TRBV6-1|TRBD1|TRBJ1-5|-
CASSEDRAGGQPQHF
TGTGCCAGCAGTGAGGACAGGGCAGGAGGGCAGCCCCAGCATTTT
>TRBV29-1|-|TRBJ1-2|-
CSVDAGVYGYTF
TGCAGCGTTGATGCAGGGGTCTATGGCTACACCTTC
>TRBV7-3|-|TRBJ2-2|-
CASSRLSTSSDGELFF
TGTGCCAGCAGCCGCTTAAGCACTAGCTCGGACGGGGAGCTGTTTTTT
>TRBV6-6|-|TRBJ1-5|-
CASSRGGNQPQHF
TGTGCCAGCAGTAGAGGGGGAAATCAGCCCCAGCATTTT
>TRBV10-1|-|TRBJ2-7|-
CASSDPPGRDYEQYF
TGCGCCAGCAGTGATCCCCCCGGCAGGGACTACGAGCAGTACTTC